One and the same sample provided the 12 T cell receptor beta chains below, sequenced in a study of cytomegalovirus exposure and HLA in healthy donors. Generated by immunoSEQ multiplex PCR, the TCRdb table keeps only in-frame clones and is missing some. The data hold around 100,000 clones, with 85% observed a single time. The sequencing sample was made of PBMCs. Receptor source: a man aged 18 to 29 in good health and CMV-seropositive.

The chain combines TRBV18 with TRBJ2-4, with TRBD1 matching over 7 bases. The CDR3 has 14 residues. Germline lookup yields CDR1 KGHSH and CDR2 LQKENI. V dropped 4 bases and J dropped 5; count of bases not matched to a gene: 5. The CDR3 protein is CASSRQGQENIQYF. The CDR3 DNA reads as TGTGCCAGCTCACGACAGGGTCAAGAAAACATTCAGTACTTC.

The chain carries TRBV7-3 and TRBJ2-3, with 10 positions matching TRBD2. Germline loops: CDR1 SGHTA, CDR2 FQGTGA. This CDR3 region has 15 residues. The ends lost 3 bases at V and 4 bases at J; junction bases unmatched: 4. In nucleotides, the CDR3 is TGTGCCAGCAGCTTGAGCGGGAGGGCCTCAGATACGCAGTATTTT. It is translated as CASSLSGRASDTQYF.

The chain's CDR3 is CASSVGVGVTNYGYTF. DNA for the CDR3: TGTGCCAGCAGCGTAGGGGTAGGAGTCACTAACTATGGCTACACCTTC. This sequence joins TRBV9 and TRBJ1-2; D uncertain. The germline CDR1 and CDR2 sequences are SGDLS and YYNGEE. V shed 0 bases and J shed 0 bases, with 12 bases lying between them. This CDR3 spans 16 amino acids. Full variable domain (remainder filled in from reference TRBV9 and TRBJ1-2): DSGVTQTPKHLITATGQRVTLRCSPRSGDLSVYWYQQSLDQGLQFLIQYYNGEERAKGNILERFSAQQFPDLHSELNLSSLELGDSALYFCASSVGVGVTNYGYTFGSGTRLTVV.

V is TRBV7-9 and J is TRBJ1-2; no definite D call. Between the trimmed V and J ends, which lost 0 bases and 3 bases, there was a span of 14 bases. The V gene's germline CDR1 is SEHNR and CDR2 FQNEAQ (reference sequence). This CDR3 is built from 16 residues. CDR3 residues: CASSLASRLSDYGYTF. In DNA, the CDR3 is TGTGCCAGCAGCTTAGCTTCCAGGCTCTCGGACTATGGCTACACCTTC.

V is TRBV5-1 and J is TRBJ2-3; D is uncertain. This CDR3 spans 15 amino acids. V gave up 0 bases and J gave up 2 bases, with 10 bases separating them. Germline CDR1 reads SGHRS; CDR2 reads YFSETQ. The CDR3 is CASSLAEDITDTQYF. CDR3 nucleotides: TGCGCCAGCAGCTTGGCAGAGGATATCACAGATACGCAGTATTTT.

This chain connects TRBV2 to TRBJ1-5, with D perhaps TRBD1 (6 bases). Trimming took 0 bases from V and 6 from J, leaving 12 bases between them. This CDR3 comprises 15 residues. Germline V CDR1 and CDR2: SNHLY, FYNNEI. CDR3 coding DNA: TGTGCCAGCAGTGAAGCCACAGGGACCGGTCAGCCCCAGCATTTT. Translating gives CASSEATGTGQPQHF.

The genes are TRBV12-5 and TRBJ2-5; 15 nucleotides agree with TRBD2. The V segment lost 0 bases and the J segment 6 bases; nucleotides outside the gene matches: 5. The CDR3 covers 17 residues. The germline CDR1 and CDR2 sequences are LGHNT and FRNRAP. CDR3 protein: CASGLVFGLAGGKTQYF. CDR3 sequence (DNA): TGTGCTAGTGGTTTGGTATTCGGACTAGCGGGAGGGAAGACCCAGTACTTC.

This clone was seen only once. This sequence joins TRBV28 and TRBJ2-5, with 7 bases fitting TRBD2. In germline, CDR1 is MDHEN, CDR2 SYDVKM. J gave up 4 bases and V 8 bases, and 16 bases lay outside the gene matches. CDR3 length: 16 residues. As DNA, the CDR3 is TGTGCCAGCTCCCCGGCCGGGGGGACGACCGGAGAGACCCAGTACTTC. Amino acids: CASSPAGGTTGETQYF.

The chain has TRBV5-3 and TRBJ2-5; 9 nucleotides align to TRBD2. TRBV5-3 is an ORF, and what it does is uncertain. The ends lost 1 base at V and 5 bases at J; junction bases unmatched: 9. This CDR3 comprises 16 residues. For the CDR3, the DNA is TGTGCCAGAAGCTTGAGCGGGAGGCCAGGGTTTGAGACCCAGTACTTC. Its translation is CARSLSGRPGFETQYF.

This chain connects TRBV7-2 to TRBJ1-5; D unclear. The CDR3 length is 13 residues. Germline loops: CDR1 SGHTA, CDR2 FQGNSA. Trimming stripped 5 bases from V and 7 bases from J, with 12 bases between. In DNA form, the CDR3 reads TGTGCCAGCAGCCGGGGAGTACCCCAGCCCCAGCATTTT. It encodes CASSRGVPQPQHF.

Only one count was recorded for this clone. The chain carries TRBV5-1 and TRBJ1-1; 9 positions match TRBD1. CDR1 and CDR2 from the germline V gene are SGHRS and YFSETQ. V lost 3 bases, J lost 3 bases, and 3 bases stayed unmatched. The CDR3 has 14 residues. CDR3 sequence (DNA): TGCGCCAGCAGCTGGGGGACAGGGTACACTGAAGCTTTCTTT. Its translation: CASSWGTGYTEAFF.

The CDR3: CASSEDRVGSAGELFF. Here the CDR3 DNA reads TGTGCCAGCAGCGAGGACAGGGTAGGATCGGCCGGGGAGCTGTTTTTT. The chain links TRBV5-6 to TRBJ2-2; 8 bases are shared with TRBD1. The CDR3 loop spans 16 amino acids. Germline V CDR1 and CDR2: SGHDT, YYEEEE. Germline trimming cut 4 bases from V and 6 bases from J; bases unmatched to any gene: 11.